These 30 T cell receptor beta chains came from one sample sequenced in a study of response to subunit inactivated influenza vaccine. TCRdb re-analysed the RT-PCR reads in MiXCR, keeping a single row per CDR3 protein. The sample lists approximately 500,000 distinct CDR3 sequences, 10% to 15% occurring once. The sample in question was PBMCs from blood, obtained about 40 days after vaccination. All receptors come from a man aged 45-65 years who received an inactivated influenza vaccine.

This clonotype was detected only a few times. The rearrangement links TRBV11-1 to TRBJ2-1; 13 positions match TRBD2. The CDR3 extends over 18 amino acids. Germline V gene data show CDR1 as SGHAT and CDR2 as FQDESV (reference sequence). V shed 1 base and J 6 bases; nucleotides not matched to a gene: 9. Written as DNA, the CDR3 is TGTGCCAGCAGCTTAGGCCCCTCTACTAGCGGGAGGGCCAATGAGCAGTTCTTC. This sequence encodes CASSLGPSTSGRANEQFF.

CDR3 nucleotides: TGTGCCAGCAGCCAGGTGTACTTAAGCTCCTACAATGAGCAGTTCTTC. Translation gives CASSQVYLSSYNEQFF. The chain employs TRBV3-1 and TRBJ2-1; D unresolved. V lost 3 bases and J lost 0, with 12 bases in between. The CDR3 spans 16 residues. CDR1 is LGHDT and CDR2 is YNNKEL in the germline V gene (reference sequence).

Turning to this clonotype: The CDR3 end shows no conserved phenylalanine or tryptophan, and so a read error is likely. The chain employs TRBV29-1 and TRBJ1-1; a possible D gene is TRBD1 (6 bases). This CDR3 is built from 14 residues. Germline V CDR1 and CDR2: SQVTM, ANQGSEA. The germline V and J ends were trimmed by 3 bases and 0 bases, with 11 bases remaining between them. CDR3 residues: CSVDSQGLNTEAFC. CDR3 in DNA: TGCAGCGTTGACTCACAGGGTTTGAACACTGAAGCTTTCTGT.

The table lists this clonotype with many counts. The chain links TRBV5-1 to TRBJ2-3, with 10 bases that match TRBD1. The V and J ends lost 4 bases and 6 bases, in that order; junction bases with no gene match: 5. The CDR3 has 14 amino acids. Germline assignment: CDR1 SGHRS and CDR2 YFSETQ. In nucleotides, the CDR3 is TGCGCCAGCAGCGTGGGACAGGGGTCCGATACGCAGTATTTT. This encodes CASSVGQGSDTQYF.

This chain links TRBV20-1 with TRBJ1-5, with D perhaps TRBD1 (5 bases). Trimming stripped 1 base from V and 3 bases from J, with 19 bases between. Germline CDR1 reads DFQATT; CDR2 reads SNEGSKA (reference sequence). This CDR3 comprises 17 residues. The CDR3 is CSARGTSRGIYNQPQHF. DNA of the CDR3: TGCAGTGCTAGAGGGACAAGTAGGGGTATCTACAATCAGCCCCAGCATTTT.

The chain links TRBV7-2 to TRBJ2-2, with TRBD1 matching over 11 bases. The J segment lost 3 bases and the V segment lost 2 bases, leaving 2 bases of the junction unmatched. This CDR3 has 16 residues. Germline V gene data show CDR1 as SGHTA and CDR2 as FQGNSA. The CDR3, as DNA: TGTGCCAGCAGCTTAAGGACAGGGGGCTACACCGGGGAGCTGTTTTTT. Protein sequence: CASSLRTGGYTGELFF.

This clonotype has more than one count but fewer than ten. V gene TRBV6-1 combines with J gene TRBJ2-1; 7 bases align to TRBD2. The germline V gene has CDR1 MNHNS and CDR2 SASEGT. V lost 5 bases, J lost 6 bases, and 10 bases stayed unmatched. The CDR3 is 15 residues long. The CDR3 loop is CASSPRAGDVNEQFF. As DNA, the CDR3 is TGTGCCAGCAGTCCGCGTGCGGGAGATGTCAATGAGCAGTTCTTC.

The chain employs TRBV10-3 and TRBJ2-1; D might be TRBD2 (7 bases). The germline CDR1 and CDR2 sequences are ENHRY and SYGVKD. Trimming stripped 7 bases from V and 2 bases from J, with 21 bases between. CDR3 length equals 17 residues. For the CDR3, the DNA is TGTGCCATCAAAGCCGAGGGGAGGGACAATCCCTACAATGAGCAGTTCTTC. It translates to CAIKAEGRDNPYNEQFF.

This clonotype was recorded a few times. The rearrangement uses TRBV10-3 and TRBJ2-3, with D tentatively TRBD1 (5 bases). Germline V gene sequence: CDR1 ENHRY, CDR2 SYGVKD. V lost 6 bases and J lost 0, with 13 bases in between. There are 15 residues in the CDR3. The CDR3 nucleotides read TGTGCCATCAGCGACGGACAAACTAGCACAGATACGCAGTATTTT. Its protein is CAISDGQTSTDTQYF.

This sequence joins TRBV6-5 and TRBJ2-7, with 7 bases identical to TRBD1. The CDR3 covers 16 residues. The germline V gene encodes CDR1 MNHEY and CDR2 SVGAGI. Germline trimming cut 2 bases from V and 2 bases from J; bases unmatched to any gene: 9. This chain's CDR3 is CASSYQTGLHTYEQYF. The DNA of the CDR3 is TGTGCCAGCAGTTACCAGACAGGGCTACATACCTACGAGCAGTACTTC.

Only a few counts were recorded for this clonotype. The chain carries TRBV12-3 or TRBV12-4 and TRBJ2-2; TRBD2 aligns across 12 bases. This CDR3 is built from 21 residues. The V and J ends lost 3 bases and 0 bases, in that order; junction bases with no gene match: 14. The CDR3 nucleotides are TGTGCCAGCAGTTTCGCCATCCGCGGACTAGCGGGAAACGCGAACACCGGGGAGCTGTTTTTT. Encoded protein: CASSFAIRGLAGNANTGELFF.

This clonotype has ten or more counts. The chain combines TRBV7-2 with TRBJ2-7; possibly TRBD2 for D (5 bases). V was clipped by 5 bases and J by 2 bases, with 16 bases between them. CDR1 and CDR2 (germline): SGHTA, FQGNSA. The CDR3 consists of 15 residues. In DNA form, the CDR3 reads TGTGCCAGCAGCCCTAACAGTGGGAGTGCCTACGAGCAGTACTTC. It yields the protein CASSPNSGSAYEQYF. Filled out from reference TRBV7-2 and TRBJ2-7, the complete variable domain reads GAGVSQSPSNKVTEKGKDVELRCDPISGHTALYWYRQSLGQGLEFLIYFQGNSAPDKSGLPSDRFSAERTGGSVSTLTIQRTQQEDSAVYLCASSPNSGSAYEQYFGPGTRLTVT.

The DNA for the CDR3 is TGCGCCAGCAGCTTGAAACTAGCGGGGAAAAACTCCTACAATGAGCAGTTCTTC. Encoded protein: CASSLKLAGKNSYNEQFF. This rearrangement joins TRBV5-1 to TRBJ2-1; 10 nucleotides match TRBD2. The CDR3 totals 18 residues. Trimming took 1 base from V and 0 from J; bases not matched to a gene: 7. Germline V lookup: CDR1 SGHRS, CDR2 YFSETQ.

This clonotype appeared many times. The rearrangement links TRBV12-3 or TRBV12-4 to TRBJ2-2, with 10 nucleotides matching TRBD2. V shed 6 bases and J 6 bases; nucleotides not matched to a gene: 7. The length of the CDR3 is 15 residues. The CDR3 here is CASRPLAGEAGELFF. The DNA of the CDR3 is TGTGCCAGCAGACCCCTAGCGGGAGAGGCCGGGGAGCTGTTTTTT.

The chain uses TRBV3-1 and TRBJ1-6; 9 bases are a match to TRBD1. Germline trimming cut 1 base from V and 14 bases from J; bases unmatched to any gene: 9. The CDR3 extends over 15 amino acids. Germline CDR1 and CDR2: LGHDT and YNNKEL (reference sequence). The CDR3 sequence: CASSQAGTGFATLHF. CDR3 DNA sequence: TGTGCCAGCAGCCAAGCTGGGACAGGGTTCGCCACCCTCCACTTT.

This clonotype occurred a few times. The V call is TRBV12-3 or TRBV12-4, the J call TRBJ2-7; D call uncertain. Trimming took 0 bases from V and 9 from J, leaving 15 bases between them. This CDR3 is built from 14 residues. Here the CDR3 DNA reads TGTGCCAGCAGTTTAGCGCGTTGGACCCCTTTGCAGTACTTC. Residues: CASSLARWTPLQYF.

This clonotype was found a few times. V gene TRBV7-9 combines with J gene TRBJ1-5; 9 bases align to TRBD1. With 5 bases clipped from V and 5 bases from J, the junction kept 7 bases outside the gene matches. The CDR3 has 15 amino acids. Germline assignment: CDR1 SEHNR and CDR2 FQNEAQ (reference sequence). CDR3 DNA sequence: TGTGCCAGCAGCCGCGGACAGGGGTCGCATCAGCCCCAGCATTTT. Its protein product is CASSRGQGSHQPQHF.

This clonotype was observed at least ten times. The V gene is TRBV7-8, the J gene TRBJ1-1, with 8 bases aligning to TRBD1. After removal of 2 bases from V and 3 bases from J, the junction contained 8 bases not matched to a gene. Germline CDR1 is SGHVS and CDR2 is FQNEAQ. The CDR3 sequence is 16 residues long. This CDR3 is CASSLWETGVYTEAFF. Written as DNA, the CDR3 is TGTGCCAGCAGCTTATGGGAGACAGGGGTTTACACTGAAGCTTTCTTT.

This chain uses TRBV28 with TRBJ2-7; 9 bases line up with TRBD2. The V and J ends lost 3 bases and 4 bases, in that order; junction bases with no gene match: 7. Germline V lookup: CDR1 MDHEN, CDR2 SYDVKM. The CDR3 length is 15 residues. CDR3 residues: CASSFGGRGIYEQYF. The CDR3 DNA follows: TGTGCCAGCAGTTTCGGCGGGAGGGGGATTTACGAGCAGTACTTC.

The rearrangement joins TRBV7-9 to TRBJ1-2, with a possible D match to TRBD1 (6 bases). The CDR3 runs 13 residues. Trimming took 8 bases from V and 7 from J, leaving 17 bases between them. Germline V gene data show CDR1 as SEHNR and CDR2 as FQNEAQ (reference sequence). Here the CDR3 reads CASDPIQGAGYTF. CDR3 DNA: TGTGCCAGCGACCCGATACAGGGAGCTGGCTACACCTTC.

This clonotype came up a few times. V gene TRBV5-1 combines with J gene TRBJ2-4; either TRBD1 or TRBD2 may supply D (5 bases each). The CDR3 loop spans 16 amino acids. V shed 4 bases and J shed 3 bases, with 17 bases lying between them. CDR1 SGHRS and CDR2 YFSETQ come from the germline V gene. CDR3 sequence reads: CASSQGLGDGKNIQYF. The CDR3 coding sequence is TGCGCCAGCAGCCAAGGACTGGGGGATGGCAAAAACATTCAGTACTTC.

CDR3 sequence reads: CSAWPMGRESPYEQYF. The CDR3 DNA reads as TGCAGTGCCTGGCCAATGGGCAGGGAATCCCCCTACGAGCAGTACTTC. This sequence joins TRBV20-1 and TRBJ2-7; maybe TRBD1 (5 bases). This CDR3 comprises 16 residues. CDR1 is DFQATT, CDR2 SNEGSKA, per germline (reference sequence). With 6 bases removed from V and 2 bases from J, the gap between germline ends came to 23 bases.

This clonotype was seen at least ten times. The genes are TRBV12-3 or TRBV12-4 and TRBJ1-5; perhaps TRBD1 as D (5 bases). The CDR3 has 14 residues. Trimming stripped 1 base from V and 9 bases from J, with 13 bases between. The chain's CDR3 is CASSLDGHGGPQHF. The CDR3 bases are TGTGCCAGCAGTTTAGACGGACACGGAGGGCCCCAGCATTTT.

This clonotype was recorded a few times. The chain recombines TRBV3-1 with TRBJ2-1; 7 nucleotides agree with TRBD2. The CDR3 is 15 residues long. Germline values: CDR1 LGHDT, CDR2 YNNKEL (reference sequence). V shed 4 bases, J shed 7 bases, and the junction held 10 bases outside the gene matches. The CDR3 spells CASSPRGGTGNEQFF. The CDR3 DNA reads TGTGCCAGCAGCCCTAGGGGAGGGACTGGGAATGAGCAGTTCTTC.

The sample holds a few counts of this clonotype. CDR3 amino acids: CASSPLMATGANVLTF. Here the CDR3 DNA reads TGTGCCAGCAGTCCCTTAATGGCCACCGGGGCCAACGTCCTGACTTTC. The gene calls are TRBV6-2 or TRBV6-3 and TRBJ2-6; D uncertain. In germline, CDR1 is MNHEY, CDR2 SVGEGT. The CDR3 runs 16 residues. Trimming pared 5 bases from V and 4 bases from J, leaving 15 bases between.

The V gene is TRBV12-3 or TRBV12-4, the J gene TRBJ1-3, with D possibly being TRBD1 (6 bases). The CDR3 contains 16 residues. V was pared by 6 bases and J by 1 base, with 16 bases between. The CDR3 loop reads CASRSTGPISGNTIYF. CDR3 nucleotide sequence: TGTGCCAGCAGATCCACAGGGCCCATATCTGGAAACACCATATATTTT.

This clonotype was detected a few times. The rearrangement links TRBV5-1 to TRBJ1-1, with D perhaps matching TRBD1 (6 bases). The V end was cut by 4 bases, the J end by 4 bases, with 17 bases between. The CDR3 runs 15 residues. The V gene's germline CDR1 is SGHRS and CDR2 YFSETQ. The CDR3 sequence is CASSITTGPGTEAFF. The DNA of the CDR3 is TGCGCCAGCAGCATAACGACAGGCCCCGGCACTGAAGCTTTCTTT. The full variable domain, completed using reference TRBV5-1 and TRBJ1-1, is KAGVTQTPRYLIKTRGQQVTLSCSPISGHRSVSWYQQTPGQGLQFLFEYFSETQRNKGNFPGRFSGRQFSNSRSEMNVSTLELGDSALYLCASSITTGPGTEAFFGQGTRLTVV.

The chain links TRBV12-3 or TRBV12-4 to TRBJ2-7; tentative D call: TRBD2 (5 bases). Trimming stripped 5 bases from V and 6 bases from J, with 23 bases between. The CDR3 has 16 residues. The CDR3 region has the DNA TGTGCCAGCAGTCAACCCGGGCTTTCGGGCCGGGGCGAGCAGTACTTC. Protein sequence: CASSQPGLSGRGEQYF.

This clonotype was seen more than once but under ten times. V is TRBV7-9 and J is TRBJ1-6, with 9 bases that match TRBD1. In germline, CDR1 is SEHNR, CDR2 FQNEAQ (reference sequence). The CDR3 totals 14 residues. J gave up 11 bases and V 3 bases, and 5 bases lay outside the gene matches. The CDR3 loop reads CASSLGQGETPLHF. CDR3 nucleotide sequence: TGTGCCAGCAGCTTGGGACAGGGTGAAACACCCCTCCACTTT.

This clonotype has a handful of counts. The gene calls are TRBV5-1 and TRBJ2-7; 8 bases line up with TRBD2. This CDR3 is 14 amino acids long. Per germline, CDR1 SGHRS and CDR2 YFSETQ. V lost 5 bases and J lost 1; bases outside the gene matches: 5. CDR3 sequence: CASRLAGQSYEQYF. The DNA of the CDR3 is TGCGCCAGCAGATTAGCGGGGCAATCCTACGAGCAGTACTTC.